These 9 T cell receptor beta chains share one sample of origin, sequenced in a study of cytomegalovirus exposure and HLA in healthy donors. Use of 60 Vbeta and 13 Jbeta primers characterized the PCR. Using immunoSEQ multiplex PCR, the repertoire was profiled, and TCRdb retains in-frame clones only, with some absent. The table includes more than 95,000 clones, 74% detected once. Sample: PBMCs. The receptor source for this set is a woman aged 45-65 years in good health and CMV-seropositive.

This clone was picked up a small number of times. This rearrangement joins TRBV5-1 to TRBJ2-7, with 8 bases fitting TRBD1. With 3 bases clipped from V and 6 bases from J, the junction kept 8 bases outside the gene matches. Germline assignment: CDR1 SGHRS and CDR2 YFSETQ. The CDR3 covers 14 residues. The CDR3 nucleotides are TGCGCCAGCAGCTCCGGACAGGGATTCGGCGAGCAGTACTTC. This gives the protein CASSSGQGFGEQYF.

The CDR3 DNA follows: TGTGCCTGGAGTTTCCTAGCAGATACGCAGTATTTT. Protein: CAWSFLADTQYF. This sequence joins TRBV30 and TRBJ2-3, with D unresolved. The length of the CDR3 is 12 residues. The germline V and J ends were trimmed by 2 bases and 4 bases, with 7 bases remaining between them. The germline V gene has CDR1 GTSNPN and CDR2 SVGIG (reference sequence).

The rearrangement joins TRBV2 to TRBJ2-7, with TRBD2 matching over 13 bases. The V and J ends lost 6 bases and 8 bases, in that order; junction bases with no gene match: 7. The CDR3 totals 14 residues. Germline V gives CDR1 SNHLY, CDR2 FYNNEI. CDR3 sequence reads: CASRGELAGGKQYF. CDR3 coding DNA: TGTGCCAGCAGAGGGGAACTAGCGGGAGGGAAGCAGTACTTC.

This clone was observed a handful of times. The chain links TRBV2 to TRBJ2-5; 7 positions match TRBD1. This CDR3 comprises 15 residues. Germline V gives CDR1 SNHLY, CDR2 FYNNEI. J was trimmed by 2 bases and V by 5 bases; bases with no gene match: 8. CDR3 nucleotide sequence: TGTGCCAGCAGTCGAAACAGGGGTACACAAGAGACCCAGTACTTC. This translates into CASSRNRGTQETQYF. The full variable domain, completed using reference TRBV2 and TRBJ2-5, is EPEVTQTPSHQVTQMGQEVILRCVPISNHLYFYWYRQILGQKVEFLVSFYNNEISEKSEIFDDQFSVERPDGSNFTLKIRSTKLEDSAMYFCASSRNRGTQETQYFGPGTRLLVL.

The chain recombines TRBV6-1 with TRBJ1-2; D is perhaps TRBD1 (5 bases). This CDR3 has 14 residues. Germline V gives CDR1 MNHNS, CDR2 SASEGT. Between the trimmed V and J ends, which lost 2 bases and 3 bases, there was a span of 10 bases. CDR3 nucleotide sequence: TGTGCCAGCAGTGAAAGACAGAGTTACTATGGCTACACCTTC. Translation gives CASSERQSYYGYTF.

This chain uses TRBV7-3 with TRBJ2-5; 8 nucleotides agree with TRBD2. Trimming at V came to 3 bases and at J to 5 bases, leaving 11 bases not matched to a gene. The CDR3 length is 16 residues. Germline-derived CDR1 and CDR2 are SGHTA and FQGTGA. CDR3 loop: CASSFPEAGEQETQYF. In DNA form, the CDR3 reads TGTGCCAGCAGCTTTCCCGAAGCGGGAGAGCAGGAGACCCAGTACTTC.

The rearrangement uses TRBV6-1 and TRBJ1-4; no clear D gene. The CDR3 sequence is 17 residues long. Germline CDR1 MNHNS, CDR2 SASEGT. V lost 3 bases and J lost 0, with 14 bases in between. The CDR3 here is CASSEHGSYSTNEKLFF. The CDR3 DNA follows: TGTGCCAGCAGTGAGCATGGGAGTTACTCAACTAATGAAAAACTGTTTTTT.

This clone has a single count. This chain uses TRBV2 with TRBJ1-2; D uncertain. CDR3 length: 15 amino acids. The germline V gene encodes CDR1 SNHLY and CDR2 FYNNEI. With 7 bases removed from V and 4 bases from J, the gap between germline ends came to 19 bases. CDR3 DNA: TGTGCCAGCAACCTAGACCGCGAATTGACCTATGGCTACACCTTC. It specifies CASNLDRELTYGYTF.

CDR3 region: CASRSGNYGYTF. CDR3 DNA sequence: TGTGCCAGCAGATCCGGTAACTATGGCTACACCTTC. This chain uses TRBV25-1 with TRBJ1-2; D not certain. The V gene lost 6 bases and the J gene lost 1 base, with 6 bases spanning the gap. The germline V gene encodes CDR1 MGHDK and CDR2 SYGVNS. The CDR3 contains 12 residues.